The 26 T cell receptor beta chains in this list originate from one sample, sequenced in a study of blood T cell repertoires in COVID-19. Method: immunoSEQ multiplex PCR; TCRdb's copy keeps in-frame clones and lacks some. This table has over 200,000 clones, around nine tenths appearing once. Sequencing was carried out using peripheral blood. The receptors were sampled from a man aged 35-49 years who had recovered from COVID-19.

The V and J genes are TRBV11-2 and TRBJ2-1, with D tentatively TRBD1 (5 bases). CDR3 length: 14 residues. Germline-derived CDR1 and CDR2 are SGHAT and FQNNGV. The V end was cut by 5 bases, the J end by 4 bases, with 12 bases between. The CDR3 coding sequence is TGTGCCAGCAGCATCACAGGAATTTACAATGAGCAGTTCTTC. Amino acids: CASSITGIYNEQFF.

The rearrangement links TRBV10-3 to TRBJ2-2; a weak D match, TRBD2 (5 bases). The CDR3 covers 14 residues. Germline-derived CDR1 and CDR2 are ENHRY and SYGVKD. The V end lost 8 bases, the J end lost 0 bases, and 10 bases lay between the germline ends. The CDR3 loop is CAIEERPNTGELFF. As DNA, the CDR3 is TGTGCCATCGAGGAGCGGCCGAACACCGGGGAGCTGTTTTTT.

This clone was seen once. Within the sample, other DNA sequences also encode this same CDR3. The chain employs TRBV9 and TRBJ2-5, with TRBD2 identical over 12 bases. The CDR3 runs 17 residues. Per germline, CDR1 SGDLS and CDR2 YYNGEE. Unmatched junction bases numbered 4, after V lost 0 bases and J lost 1 base. The CDR3 DNA follows: TGTGCCAGCAGCGTAGGCGGACTAGCGGGGTTCCAAGAGACCCAGTACTTC. Its protein product is CASSVGGLAGFQETQYF.

The chain employs TRBV6-1 and TRBJ1-2, with no clear D. CDR3 size: 13 residues. Germline V gene data show CDR1 as MNHNS and CDR2 as SASEGT. V was shortened by 3 bases and J by 1 base, with 6 bases between the two germline ends. CDR3 DNA sequence: TGTGCCAGCAGTGAGGTACATAACTATGGCTACACCTTC. This translates into CASSEVHNYGYTF.

The V call is TRBV6-5, the J call TRBJ1-1; 8 nucleotides match TRBD1. Trimming at V came to 0 bases and at J to 0 bases, leaving 3 bases not matched to a gene. CDR1 and CDR2 from the germline V gene are MNHEY and SVGAGI. The CDR3 spans 16 residues. In DNA form, the CDR3 reads TGTGCCAGCAGTTACTCGCAGGGGGCTATGAACACTGAAGCTTTCTTT. Amino acid sequence: CASSYSQGAMNTEAFF.

The chain carries TRBV10-3 and TRBJ2-5, with 10 bases aligning to TRBD1. V lost 0 bases and J lost 5; bases outside the gene matches: 6. This CDR3 is 16 amino acids long. Germline V gives CDR1 ENHRY, CDR2 SYGVKD. The DNA for the CDR3 is TGTGCCATCAGTGAGTCGGGACGGGACAGGGGTGAGACCCAGTACTTC. It specifies CAISESGRDRGETQYF.

This chain links TRBV4-3 with TRBJ2-1; D is perhaps TRBD2 (6 bases). With 0 bases removed from V and 9 bases from J, the gap between germline ends came to 18 bases. Germline loops: CDR1 LGHNA, CDR2 YSLEER. The CDR3 totals 16 residues. The CDR3 spells CASSQEVAGTLAEQFF. The CDR3 DNA reads TGCGCCAGCAGCCAAGAGGTTGCGGGGACTTTAGCTGAGCAGTTCTTC.

The V gene is TRBV7-2, the J gene TRBJ2-1; 9 nucleotides agree with TRBD1. Germline V gene data show CDR1 as SGHTA and CDR2 as FQGNSA. The ends lost 1 base at V and 6 bases at J; junction bases unmatched: 1. The CDR3 runs 14 residues. CDR3 coding DNA: TGTGCCAGCAGCTTAGTGACAGGGGGCAATGAGCAGTTCTTC. Translation gives CASSLVTGGNEQFF.

In nucleotides, the CDR3 is TGTGCCAGCAGTGTAGGGGGTCACACTGAAGCTTTCTTT. Translated, it gives CASSVGGHTEAFF. This chain joins TRBV25-1 and TRBJ1-1; possible D gene TRBD1, 6 bases. The CDR3 length is 13 residues. The ends were cut back, 4 bases at V and 3 bases at J, with 9 bases in the middle. Germline loops: CDR1 MGHDK, CDR2 SYGVNS.

The rearrangement uses TRBV11-2 and TRBJ2-3; 8 bases map to TRBD2. The CDR3 length is 17 residues. V shed 3 bases and J 2 bases; nucleotides not matched to a gene: 10. Germline CDR1 is SGHAT and CDR2 is FQNNGV. CDR3 protein: CASSLRFTSGNTDTQYF. In DNA form, the CDR3 reads TGTGCCAGCAGCTTGCGATTTACTAGCGGAAACACAGATACGCAGTATTTT. Full variable domain (outside the CDR3, taken from reference TRBV11-2 and TRBJ2-3): EAGVAQSPRYKIIEKRQSVAFWCNPISGHATLYWYQQILGQGPKLLIQFQNNGVVDDSQLPKDRFSAERLKGVDSTLKIQPAKLEDSAVYLCASSLRFTSGNTDTQYFGPGTRLTVL.

This clone was seen more than once but under ten times. The chain employs TRBV10-3 and TRBJ1-1, with D hard to call. Germline-derived CDR1 and CDR2 are ENHRY and SYGVKD. V was trimmed by 3 bases and J by 11 bases, leaving 13 bases between them. This CDR3 spans 12 amino acids. This CDR3 reads CAISEILFSAFF. CDR3 nucleotide sequence: TGTGCCATCAGTGAAATCTTATTTTCGGCTTTCTTT.

CDR3 sequence: CASSVGVNPYEQYF. As DNA, the CDR3 is TGTGCCAGCAGCGTAGGTGTTAATCCCTACGAGCAGTACTTC. The chain couples TRBV9 to TRBJ2-7; D gene uncertain. V was pared by 0 bases and J by 2 bases, with 9 bases between. This CDR3 has 14 amino acids. The V gene's germline CDR1 is SGDLS and CDR2 YYNGEE.

J is TRBJ1-1 and V is TRBV21-1; the D call in the table, TRBD1, was not verified against the DNA. TRBV21-1 is a pseudogene. The CDR3 is 14 residues long. The chain's CDR3 is CASSKGGGKTEAFF. The CDR3 region has the DNA TGTGCCAGCAGCAAAGGAGGGGGCAAGACTGAAGCTTTCTTT.

This clone has just one count. V usage is TRBV5-5 and J usage is TRBJ2-5, with 10 nucleotides matching TRBD1. CDR1 is SGHKS, CDR2 YYEKEE, per germline (reference sequence). The junction had 11 bases not matched to a gene; V was cut back by 5 bases and J by 1 base. This CDR3 region has 17 residues. CDR3 sequence (DNA): TGTGCCAGCAGTTACCCGGGACAGGGGCGTCTCCAAGAGACCCAGTACTTC. Translating gives CASSYPGQGRLQETQYF.

The chain uses TRBV6-5 and TRBJ1-2, with 9 bases that match TRBD1. This CDR3 is 15 amino acids long. After removal of 5 bases from V and 4 bases from J, the junction contained 8 bases not matched to a gene. Germline V CDR1 and CDR2: MNHEY, SVGAGI. DNA of the CDR3: TGTGCCAGCAGTACAACAGGGGGCGCAGGCTATGGCTACACCTTC. Protein: CASSTTGGAGYGYTF.

In its sample, this clone was seen a few times. The chain is built from TRBV7-2 and TRBJ2-1; D is ambiguous. Germline loops: CDR1 SGHTA, CDR2 FQGNSA. V was clipped by 1 base and J by 8 bases, with 9 bases between them. The length of the CDR3 is 13 residues. The chain's CDR3 is CASSLVPGDEQFF. DNA for the CDR3: TGTGCCAGCAGCTTAGTTCCGGGTGATGAGCAGTTCTTC. The full variable domain, completed using reference TRBV7-2 and TRBJ2-1, is GAGVSQSPSNKVTEKGKDVELRCDPISGHTALYWYRQSLGQGLEFLIYFQGNSAPDKSGLPSDRFSAERTGGSVSTLTIQRTQQEDSAVYLCASSLVPGDEQFFGPGTRLTVL.

The rearrangement links TRBV10-3 to TRBJ2-7; TRBD2 aligns across 7 bases. Trimming at V came to 10 bases and at J to 1 base, leaving 13 bases not matched to a gene. Looked up from germline, CDR1 is ENHRY and CDR2 is SYGVKD. CDR3 length: 15 residues. DNA for the CDR3: TGTGCCACCCTAGGCGATCAGCGGGGATCCTACGAGCAGTACTTC. It yields the protein CATLGDQRGSYEQYF.

CDR3 residues: CASSLGGQGNQPQHF. The CDR3 nucleotides read TGTGCCAGCAGCCTGGGGGGGCAGGGCAATCAGCCCCAGCATTTT. The J gene is TRBJ1-5, the V gene TRBV7-6, with TRBD1 as a possible D gene (6 bases). CDR3 size: 15 residues. Trimming cost V 5 bases and J 2 bases, with 13 bases left between them. Germline loops: CDR1 SGHVS, CDR2 FNYEAQ. Combining the CDR3 with reference TRBV7-6 and TRBJ1-5 gives the whole variable domain GAGVSQSPRYKVTKRGQDVALRCDPISGHVSLYWYRQALGQGPEFLTYFNYEAQQDKSGLPNDRFSAERPEGSISTLTIQRTEQRDSAMYRCASSLGGQGNQPQHFGDGTRLSIL.

The rearrangement joins TRBV6-2 or TRBV6-3 to TRBJ1-1, with 7 bases fitting TRBD1. The J segment lost 2 bases and the V segment lost 6 bases, leaving 15 bases of the junction unmatched. CDR1 MNHEY and CDR2 SVGEGT come from the germline V gene. This CDR3 region has 17 residues. The CDR3 loop reads CASSPVLTRQGNTEAFF. The CDR3 bases are TGTGCCAGCAGCCCGGTGTTAACGCGACAGGGAAACACTGAAGCTTTCTTT.

V is TRBV10-3 and J is TRBJ2-1, with D possibly TRBD1 on 7 matching bases. Germline lookup yields CDR1 ENHRY and CDR2 SYGVKD. The CDR3 spans 18 residues. The V gene lost 0 bases and the J gene lost 4 bases, with 19 bases spanning the gap. The chain's CDR3 is CAISESTRSGGKYNEQFF. The CDR3 nucleotides read TGTGCCATCAGTGAGTCGACTCGCTCAGGGGGGAAATACAATGAGCAGTTCTTC.

The chain couples TRBV27 to TRBJ2-2; the D gene is possibly TRBD2 (6 bases). Germline V gives CDR1 MNHEY, CDR2 SMNVEV (reference sequence). V dropped 7 bases and J dropped 5 bases, with 14 bases sitting between them. The length of the CDR3 is 14 residues. The CDR3: CASNWAAGTGELFF. The CDR3 coding sequence is TGTGCCAGCAATTGGGCCGCGGGGACCGGGGAGCTGTTTTTT.

The chain uses TRBV29-1 and TRBJ2-1; 7 nucleotides match TRBD1. Germline V gene sequence: CDR1 SQVTM, CDR2 ANQGSEA. Losses at the gene ends were 4 bases for V and 3 bases for J; bases not matched to a gene: 3. CDR3 length: 13 amino acids. The CDR3 here is CSVAGQHYNEQFF. In DNA form, the CDR3 reads TGCAGCGTTGCGGGACAGCACTACAATGAGCAGTTCTTC.

This clone has a handful of counts. This CDR3 reads CAIRPGQLGLSGRAEAEQYF. The CDR3 nucleotides are TGTGCCATCAGACCGGGACAGTTGGGACTTAGCGGGAGGGCCGAGGCCGAGCAGTACTTC. The chain carries TRBV10-3 and TRBJ2-7; 11 bases are shared with TRBD2. J was trimmed by 6 bases and V by 6 bases; bases with no gene match: 25. Germline CDR1 ENHRY, CDR2 SYGVKD. The CDR3 contains 20 residues.

The gene calls are TRBV5-1 and TRBJ1-6, with D possibly being TRBD1 (6 bases). V was clipped by 2 bases and J by 6 bases, with 15 bases between them. This CDR3 is built from 16 residues. Germline V lookup: CDR1 SGHRS, CDR2 YFSETQ. CDR3 residues: CASSFRDISTNSPLHF. Here the CDR3 DNA reads TGCGCCAGCAGCTTCCGGGACATCAGCACTAATTCACCCCTCCACTTT. Together with reference TRBV5-1 and TRBJ1-6, the CDR3 gives the full variable domain: KAGVTQTPRYLIKTRGQQVTLSCSPISGHRSVSWYQQTPGQGLQFLFEYFSETQRNKGNFPGRFSGRQFSNSRSEMNVSTLELGDSALYLCASSFRDISTNSPLHFGNGTRLTVT.

Judged by abundance, this clone is medium-sized (0.01 to 0.1%). The chain is built from TRBV7-9 and TRBJ2-1; 10 bases fit TRBD2. The CDR3 covers 16 residues. Losses at the gene ends were 4 bases for V and 5 bases for J; bases not matched to a gene: 8. Per the germline V gene, CDR1 is SEHNR and CDR2 is FQNEAQ (reference sequence). The CDR3 nucleotides are TGTGCCAGCAGCTCAAGACTAGCGGGTTATAACAATGAGCAGTTCTTC. Translation gives CASSSRLAGYNNEQFF.

The chain is built from TRBV7-2 and TRBJ2-5, with a possible D match to TRBD2 (6 bases). V lost 5 bases and J lost 7, with 11 bases in between. Germline loops: CDR1 SGHTA, CDR2 FQGNSA. This CDR3 is built from 12 residues. CDR3 amino acids: CASSPHGGTQYF. CDR3 nucleotides: TGTGCCAGCAGCCCTCACGGGGGGACCCAGTACTTC.